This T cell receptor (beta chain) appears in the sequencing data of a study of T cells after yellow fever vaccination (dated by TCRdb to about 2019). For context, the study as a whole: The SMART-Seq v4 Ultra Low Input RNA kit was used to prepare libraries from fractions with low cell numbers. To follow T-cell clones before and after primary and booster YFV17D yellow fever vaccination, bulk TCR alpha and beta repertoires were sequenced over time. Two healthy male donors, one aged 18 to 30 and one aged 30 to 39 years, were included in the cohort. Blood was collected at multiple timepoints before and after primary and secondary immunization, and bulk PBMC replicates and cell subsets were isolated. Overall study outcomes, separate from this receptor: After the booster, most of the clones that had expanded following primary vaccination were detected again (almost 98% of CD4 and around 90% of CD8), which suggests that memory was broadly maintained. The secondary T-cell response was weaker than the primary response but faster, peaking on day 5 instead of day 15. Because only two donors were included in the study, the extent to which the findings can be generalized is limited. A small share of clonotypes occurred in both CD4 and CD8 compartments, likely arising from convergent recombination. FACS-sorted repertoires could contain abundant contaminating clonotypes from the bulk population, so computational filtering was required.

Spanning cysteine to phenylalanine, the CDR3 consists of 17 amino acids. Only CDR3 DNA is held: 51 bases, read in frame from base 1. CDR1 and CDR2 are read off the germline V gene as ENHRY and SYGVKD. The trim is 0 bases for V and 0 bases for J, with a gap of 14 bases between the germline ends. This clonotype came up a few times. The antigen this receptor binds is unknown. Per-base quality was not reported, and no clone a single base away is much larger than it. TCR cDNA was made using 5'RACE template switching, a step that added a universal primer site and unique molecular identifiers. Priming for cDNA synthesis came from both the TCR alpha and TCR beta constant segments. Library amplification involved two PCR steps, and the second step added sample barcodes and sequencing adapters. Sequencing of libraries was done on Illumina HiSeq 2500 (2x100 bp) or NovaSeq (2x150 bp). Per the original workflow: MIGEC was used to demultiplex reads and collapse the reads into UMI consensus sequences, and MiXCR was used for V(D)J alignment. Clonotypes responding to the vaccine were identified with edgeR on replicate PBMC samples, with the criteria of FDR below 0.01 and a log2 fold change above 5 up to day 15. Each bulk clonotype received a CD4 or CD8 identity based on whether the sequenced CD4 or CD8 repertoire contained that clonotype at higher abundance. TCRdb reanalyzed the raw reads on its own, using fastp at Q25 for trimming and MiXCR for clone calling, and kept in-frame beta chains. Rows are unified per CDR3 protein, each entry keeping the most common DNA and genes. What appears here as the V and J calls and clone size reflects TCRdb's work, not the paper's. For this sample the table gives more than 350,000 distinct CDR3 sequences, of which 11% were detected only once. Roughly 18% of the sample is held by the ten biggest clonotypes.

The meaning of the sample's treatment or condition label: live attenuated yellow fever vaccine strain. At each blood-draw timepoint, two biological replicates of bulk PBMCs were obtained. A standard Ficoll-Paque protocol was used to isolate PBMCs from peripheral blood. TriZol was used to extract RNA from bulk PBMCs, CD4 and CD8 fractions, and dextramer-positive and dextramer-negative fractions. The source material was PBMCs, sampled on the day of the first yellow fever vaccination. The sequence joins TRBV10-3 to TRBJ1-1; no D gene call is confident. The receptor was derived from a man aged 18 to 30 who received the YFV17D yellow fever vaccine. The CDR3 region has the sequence CAISESEDRGMNTEAFF. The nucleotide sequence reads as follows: TGTGCCATCAGTGAGTCGGAGGATCGGGGAATGAACACTGAAGCTTTCTTT.